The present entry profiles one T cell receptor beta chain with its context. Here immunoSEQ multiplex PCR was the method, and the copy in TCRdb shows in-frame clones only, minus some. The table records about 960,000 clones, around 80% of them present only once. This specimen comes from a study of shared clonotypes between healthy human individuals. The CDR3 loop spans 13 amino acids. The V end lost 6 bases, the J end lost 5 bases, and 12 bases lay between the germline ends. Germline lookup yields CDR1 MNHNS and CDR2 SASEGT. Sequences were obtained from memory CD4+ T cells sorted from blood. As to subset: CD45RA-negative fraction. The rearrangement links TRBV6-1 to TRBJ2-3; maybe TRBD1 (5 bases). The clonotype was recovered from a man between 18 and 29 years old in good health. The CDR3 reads CASRGRGLDTQYF. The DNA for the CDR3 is TGTGCCAGCAGGGGGCGAGGTTTAGATACGCAGTATTTT.